This T cell receptor (beta chain) is drawn from a study of blood T cell repertoires in COVID-19 (dated by TCRdb to about 2020). For context, the study as a whole: Samples from collaborators originated in the United States, Italy and Spain and spanned both the acute and convalescent phases of COVID-19. The samples were drawn from two sources: the first 160 participants of the ongoing ImmuneRACE study, and about 1,300 subjects contributed by 6 global collaborators. The sample metadata nearly always contained a de-identified subject ID, COVID-19 status, age in years and sex. The material from the prospective study consisted of cDNA or gDNA derived from T cells, B-cell-depleted T cells, or PBMCs. Subjects who had been exposed to COVID-19, were actively infected with it, or had recovered from it provided the deeply sampled blood TCRbeta repertoires that made up the dataset. HLA class I and class II types, where available, came from metadata supplied by the sample provider rather than from assay-based typing. A freely available public database, intended as a resource for researchers studying the immune response to SARS-CoV-2, is where the repertoires were released.

Results the study describes overall, beyond this receptor: The quantity of clinical and demographic metadata differed by source and by participant and was supplied without curation.

The collaborating institutions used their own protocols to collect whole blood in K2EDTA tubes. Collaborator samples were shipped for TCRbeta analysis as frozen whole blood, isolated PBMCs, or DNA extracted from either sample type. The germline V gene gives CDR1 as SNHLY and CDR2 as FYNNEI. The CDR3 spans 17 residues, from the cysteine through the phenylalanine. Only the CDR3 portion is preserved as DNA: 51 bases, with reading frame beginning at the first base. V is pruned by 4 bases and J by 4 bases, leaving 14 bases of the junction without a gene match. Note on this clone: It has no known antigen specificity. No clone much larger than this one lies a single base away; base qualities are absent.

TCRbeta CDR3 regions were amplified from genomic DNA by means of the immunoSEQ Assay, a bias-controlled multiplex PCR. The source study handled its data this way. The number of nucleated cells in each sample was estimated from the amplification of reference gene primers within the assay. Sequence reads were collapsed and filtered to measure the absolute abundance of every unique TCRbeta CDR3 rearrangement. For each sample, productive Simpson clonality was calculated as the square root of Simpson's diversity index over productive rearrangements. This is the immuneACCESS table as TCRdb keeps it, with only in-frame sequences that have V and J called. A part of the clones is gone; compared with another copy, unresolved V genes explain less than half, and the rest is unexplained. Clone size and V and J calls were adopted from that table, with D and trimming inferred from the DNA. Recorded for this sample are about 180,000 clones; 70% to 90% of them occurred a single time. The top ten clones comprise 4% to 5% of the sample.

The specimen was peripheral blood. The sequence links TRBV2 to TRBJ2-5, and 8 bases in between align with TRBD2. The receptor was derived from a woman aged 25 to 39 with acute or convalescent COVID-19. The DNA reads TGTGCCAGCAGTGCCCCCCTCCAGATGCTAGCGGGAGAGACCCAGTACTTC. It codes for CASSAPLQMLAGETQYF. With all but the CDR3 taken from the reference TRBV2 and TRBJ2-5 genes, the full variable domain is: EPEVTQTPSHQVTQMGQEVILRCVPISNHLYFYWYRQILGQKVEFLVSFYNNEISEKSEIFDDQFSVERPDGSNFTLKIRSTKLEDSAMYFCASSAPLQMLAGETQYFGPGTRLLVL.